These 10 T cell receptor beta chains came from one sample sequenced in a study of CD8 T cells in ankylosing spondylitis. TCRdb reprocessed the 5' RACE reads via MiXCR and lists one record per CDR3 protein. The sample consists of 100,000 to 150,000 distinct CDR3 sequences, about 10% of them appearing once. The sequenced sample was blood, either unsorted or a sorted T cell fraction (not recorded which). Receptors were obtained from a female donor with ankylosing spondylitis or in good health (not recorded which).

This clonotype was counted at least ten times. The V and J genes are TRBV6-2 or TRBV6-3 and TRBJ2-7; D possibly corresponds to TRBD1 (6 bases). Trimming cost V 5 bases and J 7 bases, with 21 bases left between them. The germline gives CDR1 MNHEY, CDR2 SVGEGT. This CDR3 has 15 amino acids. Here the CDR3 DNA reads TGTGCCAGCAGTCTTGATGCAGGGGCCAATAGGGAGCAGTACTTC. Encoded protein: CASSLDAGANREQYF.

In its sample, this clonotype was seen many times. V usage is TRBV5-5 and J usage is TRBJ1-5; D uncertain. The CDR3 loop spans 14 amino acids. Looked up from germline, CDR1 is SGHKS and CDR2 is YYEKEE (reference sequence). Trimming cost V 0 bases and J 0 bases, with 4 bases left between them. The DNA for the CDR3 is TGTGCCAGCAGCTTGGGCCGTAGCAATCAGCCCCAGCATTTT. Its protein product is CASSLGRSNQPQHF.

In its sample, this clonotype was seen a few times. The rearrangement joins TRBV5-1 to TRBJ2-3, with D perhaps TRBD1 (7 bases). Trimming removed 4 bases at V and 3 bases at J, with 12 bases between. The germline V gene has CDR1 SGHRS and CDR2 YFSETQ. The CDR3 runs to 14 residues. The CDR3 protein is CASSQGGDTDTQYF. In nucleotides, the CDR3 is TGCGCCAGCAGCCAGGGGGGAGATACAGATACGCAGTATTTT.

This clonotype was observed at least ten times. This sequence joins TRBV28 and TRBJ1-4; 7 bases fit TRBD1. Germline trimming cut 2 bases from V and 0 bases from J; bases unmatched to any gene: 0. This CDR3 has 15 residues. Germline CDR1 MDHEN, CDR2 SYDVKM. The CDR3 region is CASSLGQATNEKLFF. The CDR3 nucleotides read TGTGCCAGCAGTTTAGGACAGGCAACTAATGAAAAACTGTTTTTT.

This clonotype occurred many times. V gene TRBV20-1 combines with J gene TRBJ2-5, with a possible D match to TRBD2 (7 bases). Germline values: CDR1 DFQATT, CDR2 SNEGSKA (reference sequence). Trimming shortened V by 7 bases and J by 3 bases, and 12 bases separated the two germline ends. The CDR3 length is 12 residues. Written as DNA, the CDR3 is TGCAGTGGGGGGGGCAGCAAAGAGACCCAGTACTTC. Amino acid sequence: CSGGGSKETQYF.

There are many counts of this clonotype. CDR3 DNA: TGTGCCAGCAGTGACAGGGAGGGGGATACGCAGTATTTT. It codes for CASSDREGDTQYF. The chain uses TRBV2 and TRBJ2-3; 7 nucleotides match TRBD2. CDR3 length equals 13 residues. Germline V gene sequence: CDR1 SNHLY, CDR2 FYNNEI. V was pared by 3 bases and J by 6 bases, with 3 bases of the junction left unmatched. Full variable domain (rest looked up from reference TRBV2 and TRBJ2-3): EPEVTQTPSHQVTQMGQEVILRCVPISNHLYFYWYRQILGQKVEFLVSFYNNEISEKSEIFDDQFSVERPDGSNFTLKIRSTKLEDSAMYFCASSDREGDTQYFGPGTRLTVL.

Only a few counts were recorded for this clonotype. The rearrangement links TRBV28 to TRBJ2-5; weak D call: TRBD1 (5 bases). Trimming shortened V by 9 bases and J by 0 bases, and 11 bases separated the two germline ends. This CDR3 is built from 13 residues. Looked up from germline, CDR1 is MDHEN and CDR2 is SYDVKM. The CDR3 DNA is TGTGCCAGTACGACAGACTACCAAGAGACCCAGTACTTC. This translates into CASTTDYQETQYF.

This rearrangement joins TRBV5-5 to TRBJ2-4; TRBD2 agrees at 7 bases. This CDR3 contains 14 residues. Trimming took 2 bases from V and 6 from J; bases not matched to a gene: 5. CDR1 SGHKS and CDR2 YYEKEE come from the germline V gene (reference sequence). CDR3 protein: CASSFAGEGNIQYF. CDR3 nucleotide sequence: TGTGCCAGCAGCTTTGCTGGGGAGGGAAACATTCAGTACTTC.

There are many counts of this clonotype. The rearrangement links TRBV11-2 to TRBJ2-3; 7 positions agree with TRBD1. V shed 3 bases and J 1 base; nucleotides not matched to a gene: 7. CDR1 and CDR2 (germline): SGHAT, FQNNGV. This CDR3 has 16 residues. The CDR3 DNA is TGTGCCAGCAGCTTTCTAGGGGGCCGAGGCACAGATACGCAGTATTTT. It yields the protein CASSFLGGRGTDTQYF.

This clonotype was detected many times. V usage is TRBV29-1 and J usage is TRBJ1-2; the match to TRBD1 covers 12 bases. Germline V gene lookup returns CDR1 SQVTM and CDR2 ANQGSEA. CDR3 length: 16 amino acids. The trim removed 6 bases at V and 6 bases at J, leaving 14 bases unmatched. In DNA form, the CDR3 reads TGCAGCGTCCATACCGGGACAGGGGGCGAAGTGAATGGCTACACCTTC. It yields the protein CSVHTGTGGEVNGYTF.